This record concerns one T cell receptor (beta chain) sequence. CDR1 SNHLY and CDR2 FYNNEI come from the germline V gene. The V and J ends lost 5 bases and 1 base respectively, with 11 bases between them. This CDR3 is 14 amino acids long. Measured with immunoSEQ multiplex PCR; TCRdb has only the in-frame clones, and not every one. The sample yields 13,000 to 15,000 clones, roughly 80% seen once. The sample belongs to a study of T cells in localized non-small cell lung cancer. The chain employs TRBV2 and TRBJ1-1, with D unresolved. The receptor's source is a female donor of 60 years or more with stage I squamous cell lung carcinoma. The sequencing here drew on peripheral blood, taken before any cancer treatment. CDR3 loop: CASSTKGSNTEAFF. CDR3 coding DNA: TGTGCCAGCAGTACAAAAGGGTCGAACACTGAAGCTTTCTTT.